This T cell receptor (beta chain) originates from a study of glioma-infiltrating T cells after dendritic cell vaccination. In the study overall: Dendritic cell vaccination trial patients had either newly diagnosed or recurrent glioblastoma. Points from the study as a whole: Higher TCR clonality did not directly relate to longer survival. Few patients contributed both blood and tumor specimens.

Sample time point: after dendritic cell vaccination, including at tumor progression/relapse. Germline trimming cut 3 bases from V and 0 bases from J; bases unmatched to any gene: 2. The germline CDR1 and CDR2 sequences are SNHLY and FYNNEI. This CDR3 region has 14 residues. The PCR used 60 V beta and 13 J beta primers. Assay: immunoSEQ multiplex PCR; the TCRdb copy retains only in-frame clones and omits some. The table has 80,000 to 95,000 clones, 85% seen once. In the case of this clone: As yet, its antigen is unknown.

The sample in question was blood, obtained after dendritic cell vaccination. The gene calls are TRBV2 and TRBJ2-7, with 7 bases identical to TRBD2. The clonotype originates from a human donor with glioblastoma. The CDR3 nucleotides are TGTGCCAGCAGTGAGAGGGACTACTCCTACGAGCAGTACTTC. Its protein product is CASSERDYSYEQYF.